This T cell receptor beta chain was recorded in a study of early T cells in non-severe SARS-CoV-2 infection. Molecules of cDNA were individually given unique molecular identifiers that were attached to them. TCRdb reprocessed the 5' RACE reads with MiXCR, giving one entry per CDR3 protein. The sample lists approximately 56,000 distinct CDR3 sequences, around 10% occurring once. Germline values: CDR1 SEHNR, CDR2 FQNEAQ (reference sequence). V lost 1 base, J lost 11 bases, and 14 bases lay in between. The CDR3 covers 13 residues. This clonotype occurred many times. The V and J genes are TRBV7-9 and TRBJ1-1, with no clear D. Specimen: whole blood. This TCR derives from an adult who was a healthcare worker with PCR-confirmed SARS-CoV-2 infection or an uninfected control (not recorded which). The CDR3 sequence: CASSLGGSVGAFF. Here the CDR3 DNA reads TGTGCCAGCAGCTTAGGTGGTTCAGTCGGGGCTTTCTTT.